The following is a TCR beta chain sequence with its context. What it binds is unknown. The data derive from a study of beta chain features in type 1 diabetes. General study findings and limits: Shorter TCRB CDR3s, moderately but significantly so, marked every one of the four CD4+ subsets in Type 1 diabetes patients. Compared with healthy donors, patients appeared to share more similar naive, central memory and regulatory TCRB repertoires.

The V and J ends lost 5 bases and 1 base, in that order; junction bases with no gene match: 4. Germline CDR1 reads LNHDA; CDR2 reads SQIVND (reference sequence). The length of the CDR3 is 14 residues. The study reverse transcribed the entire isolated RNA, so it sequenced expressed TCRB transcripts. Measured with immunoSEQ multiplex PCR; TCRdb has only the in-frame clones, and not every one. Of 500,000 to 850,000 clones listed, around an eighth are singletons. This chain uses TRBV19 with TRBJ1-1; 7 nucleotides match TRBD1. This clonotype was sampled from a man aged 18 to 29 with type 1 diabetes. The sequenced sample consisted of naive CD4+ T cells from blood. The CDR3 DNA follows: TGTGCCAGTAGTTGGGACAGTGCGAACACTGAAGCTTTCTTT. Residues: CASSWDSANTEAFF.